The clone carrying this T cell receptor beta chain was observed a single time. Sequencing used immunoSEQ multiplex PCR; TCRdb keeps in-frame clones, though not all of them. Of 65,000 to 100,000 clones in the sample, roughly four fifths were seen once. The data originate from a study of blood T cell repertoires in COVID-19. CDR3 length equals 15 residues. Germline assignment: CDR1 LNHDA and CDR2 SQIVND (reference sequence). The germline V and J ends were trimmed by 4 bases and 3 bases, with 10 bases remaining between them. The sequencing sample was made of peripheral blood. The receptor was isolated from a human donor in a cohort sampled during active COVID-19. This chain joins TRBV19 and TRBJ1-6, with no clear D. The CDR3 sequence: CASSTQQIYNSPLHF. In nucleotides, the CDR3 is TGTGCCAGTAGTACACAACAGATCTATAATTCACCCCTCCACTTT.